This T cell receptor (beta chain) was found in a study of radiation and T cells in renal cell carcinoma. Looking at the study overall: Nephrectomy followed 15 Gy stereotactic body radiation by 4 weeks. The study, taken as a whole, reports: In blood, top tumor clones expanded by 2 weeks, shrinking by 4. No pretreatment tumor biopsies were available for baseline clonotypes.

A word on this clone: No antigen is known for it.

The time point denotes: baseline pretreatment blood. Documented treatment: 15 Gy SBRT to primary tumor, nephrectomy 4 weeks later. Clear cell pathology was present in this patient's renal cell carcinoma. Sequencing was performed with immunoSEQ multiplex PCR; in TCRdb, only in-frame clones are kept and a portion is missing. The table shows more than 95,000 clones, with about four fifths occurring only once. The germline V gene encodes CDR1 KGHSH and CDR2 LQKENI. This CDR3 is 14 amino acids long. V dropped 6 bases and J dropped 8; count of bases not matched to a gene: 6. The sequenced sample was blood, obtained from a patient whose treatment included radiotherapy and nephrectomy. The V and J genes are TRBV18 and TRBJ1-6, with 8 bases matching TRBD1. This clonotype was obtained from a woman aged 60 to 75 with renal cell carcinoma. CDR3: CASSPGQVDSPLHF. The CDR3 DNA reads TGTGCCAGCTCTCCGGGACAGGTGGATTCACCCCTCCACTTT. Filled out from reference TRBV18 and TRBJ1-6, the complete variable domain reads NAGVMQNPRHLVRRRGQEARLRCSPMKGHSHVYWYRQLPEEGLKFMVYLQKENIIDESGMPKERFSAEFPKEGPSILRIQQVVRGDSAAYFCASSPGQVDSPLHFGNGTRLTVT.